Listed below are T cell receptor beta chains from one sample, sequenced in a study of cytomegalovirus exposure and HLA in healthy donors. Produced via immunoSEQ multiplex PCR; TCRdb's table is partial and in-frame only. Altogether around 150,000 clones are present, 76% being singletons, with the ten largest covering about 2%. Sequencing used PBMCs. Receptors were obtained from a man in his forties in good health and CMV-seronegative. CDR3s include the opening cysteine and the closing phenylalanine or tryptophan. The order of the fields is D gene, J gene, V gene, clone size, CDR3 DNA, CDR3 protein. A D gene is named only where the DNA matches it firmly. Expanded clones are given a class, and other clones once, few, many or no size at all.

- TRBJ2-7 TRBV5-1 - TGCGCCAGCAGCTCGACAGAGCCCTACGAGCAGTACTTC CASSSTEPYEQYF
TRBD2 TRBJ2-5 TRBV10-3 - TGTGCCATCAGTGGGACTAGCGGGGGGTTCGGGGAGACCCAGTACTTC CAISGTSGGFGETQYF
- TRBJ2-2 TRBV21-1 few TGTGCCAGCAGCAAAGGAGTCTTAAGGGGCATGAAGACAGGGCCGAACACCGGGGAGCTGTTTTTT CASSKGVLRGMKTGPNTGELFF
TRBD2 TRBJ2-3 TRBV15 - TGTGCCACGGGGGGGCTAGCGGGAGTGGGTACAGATACGCAGTATTTT CATGGLAGVGTDTQYF
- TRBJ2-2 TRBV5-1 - TGCGCCAGCAGCGGCCAGGCTGTAGGATTGAACACCGGGGAGCTGTTTTTT CASSGQAVGLNTGELFF
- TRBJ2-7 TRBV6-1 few TGTGCCAGCAGTGGAAAGGGGCCTCCCTCCTACGAGCAGTACTTC CASSGKGPPSYEQYF
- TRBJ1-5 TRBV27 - TGTGCCAGCAGTTTAGACAGGTTTAATCAGCCCCAGCATTTT CASSLDRFNQPQHF
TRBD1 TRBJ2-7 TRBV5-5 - TGTGCCAGCAGCTTACTCACAGGGGGCTACGAGCAGTACTTC CASSLLTGGYEQYF
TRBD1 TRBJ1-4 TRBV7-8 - TGTGCCAGCAGCAGCCGGGACAGAAGTGAAAAACTGTTTTTT CASSSRDRSEKLFF
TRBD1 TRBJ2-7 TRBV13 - TGTGCCAGCAGCTTTCGACAGGGGATTGGCGAGCAGTACTTC CASSFRQGIGEQYF
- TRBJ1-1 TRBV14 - TGTGCCAGCAGCCAAGCGCGGGTTCGGGCTTTCTTT CASSQARVRAFF
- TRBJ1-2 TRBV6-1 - TGTGCCAGCAGGCACGGGCCACTAGACTACACCTTC CASRHGPLDYTF
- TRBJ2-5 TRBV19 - TGTGCCAGTAGTAGAAGACAGCAACAAGAGACCCAGTACTTC CASSRRQQQETQYF
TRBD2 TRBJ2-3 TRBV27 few TGTGCCAGCAGTTTATACTGGCGGGGGGGAGATACGCAGTATTTT CASSLYWRGGDTQYF
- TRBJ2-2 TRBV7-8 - TGTGCCAGCAGCTTATTCCTCGCGAACACCGGGGAGCTGTTTTTT CASSLFLANTGELFF
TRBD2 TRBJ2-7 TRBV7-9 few TGTGCCAGCAGCGGACTAGCGGGGAGCTACGAGCAGTACTTC CASSGLAGSYEQYF
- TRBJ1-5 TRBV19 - TGTGCCAGTAGTACCCGGGCCAGGGGAGGCAATCAGCCCCAGCATTTT CASSTRARGGNQPQHF
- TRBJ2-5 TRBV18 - TGTGCCAGCTCACCAAGCACAGAAGAGACCCAGTACTTC CASSPSTEETQYF
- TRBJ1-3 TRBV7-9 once TGTGCCAGCAGCTTAGGCGCGGCTTACTCTGGAAACACCATATATTTT CASSLGAAYSGNTIYF
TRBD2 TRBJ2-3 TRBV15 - TGTGCCACCAGCAGTAGCGGGAGCCGAACAGATACGCAGTATTTT CATSSSGSRTDTQYF
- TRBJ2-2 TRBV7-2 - TGTGCCAGCAGCTTAGTAAGGTGGGGGGCCGGGGAGCTGTTTTTT CASSLVRWGAGELFF
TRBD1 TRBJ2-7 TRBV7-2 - TGTGCCAGCAGCTCAGGGACAGGCCCCTACGAGCAGTACTTC CASSSGTGPYEQYF
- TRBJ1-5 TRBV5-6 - TGTGCCAGCAGCTTATGGGAGGGGGAAGGAGGCAATCAGCCCCAGCATTTT CASSLWEGEGGNQPQHF
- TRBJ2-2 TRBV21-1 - TGTGCCAGCAGCAAAGTTGACAGAGAGAACACCGGGGAGCTGTTTTTT CASSKVDRENTGELFF
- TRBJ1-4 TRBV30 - TGTGCCTGGAGTACGGGCCTAAAGGGGGAAAAACTGTTTTTT CAWSTGLKGEKLFF
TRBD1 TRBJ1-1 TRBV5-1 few TGCGCCAGCAGCCTAACGGGGCAGGGGGGCACTGAAGCTTTCTTT CASSLTGQGGTEAFF
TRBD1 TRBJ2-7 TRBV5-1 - TGCGCCAGCAGCTTTTTGCCCCGGGACAGGGGCTCCTACGAGCAGTACTTC CASSFLPRDRGSYEQYF
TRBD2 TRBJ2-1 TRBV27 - TGTGCCAGCAGTTTATTGGGACTAGCCTCGGTTGAGCAGTTCTTC CASSLLGLASVEQFF
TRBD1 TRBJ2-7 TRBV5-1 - TGCGCCAGCAGCTTCGTCGCGGCAGGGGGTGAGCACGAGCAGTACTTC CASSFVAAGGEHEQYF